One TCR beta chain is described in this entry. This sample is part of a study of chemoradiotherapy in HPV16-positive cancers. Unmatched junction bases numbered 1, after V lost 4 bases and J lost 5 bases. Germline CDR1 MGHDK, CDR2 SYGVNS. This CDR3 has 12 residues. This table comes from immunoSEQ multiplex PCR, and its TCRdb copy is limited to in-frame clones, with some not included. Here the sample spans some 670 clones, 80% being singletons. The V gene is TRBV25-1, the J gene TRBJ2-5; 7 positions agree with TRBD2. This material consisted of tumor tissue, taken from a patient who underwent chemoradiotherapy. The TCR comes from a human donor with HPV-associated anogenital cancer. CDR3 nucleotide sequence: TGTGCCAGCAGTGGGGGAGGGGAGACCCAGTACTTC. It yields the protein CASSGGGETQYF.